This is a list of T cell receptor beta chains from one sample in a study of cytomegalovirus exposure and HLA in healthy donors. Assay used: immunoSEQ multiplex PCR; TCRdb lists only in-frame clones, some missing. The sample lists around 130,000 clones; around 81% were seen once. Input material: PBMCs. These receptor sequences come from a man between 18 and 29 years old in good health and CMV-seronegative. The CDR3 runs from the conserved cysteine through the conserved F or W. The order of the fields is clone size, J gene, V gene, D gene, CDR3 DNA, CDR3 protein. A D gene is named only where the DNA matches it firmly. The size entry is marked missing in some rows and otherwise reads once, few, many or a size class.

clone_size: -; j_call: TRBJ2-7; v_call: TRBV6-1; d_call: -; cdr3_nt: TGTGCCAGCAGTGACGGCCGGGGAGGTGGGGAGCAGTACTTC; cdr3_aa: CASSDGRGGGEQYF
clone_size: few; j_call: TRBJ1-1; v_call: TRBV6-6; d_call: TRBD1; cdr3_nt: TGTGCCAGCAGCTACCACAGGGGGACCCTGAACACTGAAGCTTTCTTT; cdr3_aa: CASSYHRGTLNTEAFF
clone_size: -; j_call: TRBJ1-2; v_call: TRBV6-5; d_call: -; cdr3_nt: TGTGCCAGCAGTTACTTGAGCAGGAACTATGGCTACACCTTC; cdr3_aa: CASSYLSRNYGYTF
clone_size: -; j_call: TRBJ1-4; v_call: TRBV2; d_call: -; cdr3_nt: TGTGCCAGCAGTGGGGGCCCGAGTAGTGAAAAACTGTTTTTT; cdr3_aa: CASSGGPSSEKLFF
clone_size: few; j_call: TRBJ2-1; v_call: TRBV25-1; d_call: TRBD2; cdr3_nt: TGTGCCAGCAGGCCGGGACTAGCGGGCTATGAGCAGTTCTTC; cdr3_aa: CASRPGLAGYEQFF
clone_size: -; j_call: TRBJ1-5; v_call: TRBV18; d_call: TRBD1; cdr3_nt: TGTGCCAGCTCACCACCGGGACAGGCGAGCAATCAGCCCCAGCATTTT; cdr3_aa: CASSPPGQASNQPQHF
clone_size: -; j_call: TRBJ2-3; v_call: TRBV4-3; d_call: -; cdr3_nt: TGCGCCAGCAGCCCAACTCCTTCTTCGGCAGATACGCAGTATTTT; cdr3_aa: CASSPTPSSADTQYF
clone_size: -; j_call: TRBJ2-1; v_call: TRBV7-9; d_call: -; cdr3_nt: TGTGCCAGCATTAAGTTCAGTTACAATGAGCAGTTCTTC; cdr3_aa: CASIKFSYNEQFF
clone_size: -; j_call: TRBJ2-2; v_call: TRBV18; d_call: -; cdr3_nt: TGTGCCAGCTCACCTGCCGGGACAACGAACACCGGGGAGCTGTTTTTT; cdr3_aa: CASSPAGTTNTGELFF
clone_size: once; j_call: TRBJ1-1; v_call: TRBV15; d_call: TRBD1; cdr3_nt: TGTGCCACCAGCTCACCCCGACAGGGTCCTGAAGCTTTCTTT; cdr3_aa: CATSSPRQGPEAFF
clone_size: once; j_call: TRBJ2-7; v_call: TRBV6-6; d_call: TRBD1; cdr3_nt: TGTGCCAGCAGTGGACAGGGGCGGGAGCAGTACTTC; cdr3_aa: CASSGQGREQYF
clone_size: -; j_call: TRBJ2-2; v_call: TRBV29-1; d_call: -; cdr3_nt: TGCAGCGTTGAAACGGGACATTCCACCGGGGAGCTGTTTTTT; cdr3_aa: CSVETGHSTGELFF
clone_size: -; j_call: TRBJ2-3; v_call: TRBV4-1; d_call: TRBD2; cdr3_nt: TGCGCCAGCAGCCAAGGGGCGGGGGGGATTGCAGATACGCAGTATTTT; cdr3_aa: CASSQGAGGIADTQYF
clone_size: once; j_call: TRBJ1-5; v_call: TRBV9; d_call: -; cdr3_nt: TGTGCCAGCAGCCAAGGGGGAGGCAATCAGCCCCAGCATTTT; cdr3_aa: CASSQGGGNQPQHF
clone_size: once; j_call: TRBJ2-7; v_call: TRBV5-1; d_call: -; cdr3_nt: TGCGCCAGCAGCTTATCCCCTAGCTCCTACGAGCAGTACTTC; cdr3_aa: CASSLSPSSYEQYF
clone_size: -; j_call: TRBJ2-7; v_call: TRBV19; d_call: TRBD1; cdr3_nt: TGTGCCAGTAGTATCCAGGGCAGGGGGCTTACCTACGAGCAGTACTTC; cdr3_aa: CASSIQGRGLTYEQYF
clone_size: -; j_call: TRBJ2-3; v_call: TRBV9; d_call: TRBD2; cdr3_nt: TGTGCCAGCAGCGCGTACGGTACTAGCGGGGGCACAGATACGCAGTATTTT; cdr3_aa: CASSAYGTSGGTDTQYF
clone_size: -; j_call: TRBJ1-2; v_call: TRBV4-1; d_call: -; cdr3_nt: TGCGCCAGCAGCCAAGATCCCACAGGGCCGTTTGAGGGCTACACCTTC; cdr3_aa: CASSQDPTGPFEGYTF
clone_size: few; j_call: TRBJ2-7; v_call: TRBV4-3; d_call: TRBD1; cdr3_nt: TGCGCCAGCAGCCAGACAGGGGGCTACGAGCAGTACTTC; cdr3_aa: CASSQTGGYEQYF
clone_size: -; j_call: TRBJ1-1; v_call: TRBV28; d_call: -; cdr3_nt: TGTGCCAGCAGTTTAGGGACACTCGGCGGGACTGAAGCTTTCTTT; cdr3_aa: CASSLGTLGGTEAFF
clone_size: -; j_call: TRBJ1-6; v_call: TRBV4-3; d_call: TRBD1; cdr3_nt: TGCGCCAGCAGCCAAGATCCGGACAGGGTAGGCTCACCCCTCCACTTT; cdr3_aa: CASSQDPDRVGSPLHF
clone_size: once; j_call: TRBJ2-7; v_call: TRBV5-4; d_call: -; cdr3_nt: TGTGCCAGCAGATCGGGTCCTGAGACCTACGAGCAGTACTTC; cdr3_aa: CASRSGPETYEQYF
clone_size: -; j_call: TRBJ2-7; v_call: TRBV7-8; d_call: TRBD1; cdr3_nt: TGTGCCAGCAGCTACCGGGGACAGGACTACGAGCAGTACTTC; cdr3_aa: CASSYRGQDYEQYF
clone_size: few; j_call: TRBJ1-6; v_call: TRBV7-8; d_call: TRBD1; cdr3_nt: TGTGCCAGCAGCAGGGACAGGGCCTATAATTCACCCCTCCACTTT; cdr3_aa: CASSRDRAYNSPLHF
clone_size: -; j_call: TRBJ1-1; v_call: TRBV7-6; d_call: -; cdr3_nt: TGTGCCAGCATGCCCCGGTACAGACAGAACACTGAAGCTTTCTTT; cdr3_aa: CASMPRYRQNTEAFF
clone_size: -; j_call: TRBJ2-3; v_call: TRBV25-1; d_call: -; cdr3_nt: TGTGCCAGCAGGCAGGATACGCAGTATTTT; cdr3_aa: CASRQDTQYF
clone_size: once; j_call: TRBJ2-4; v_call: TRBV7-9; d_call: -; cdr3_nt: TGTGCCAGCAGCCCTGGACCCCAGGGGGGCAATCAGTACTTC; cdr3_aa: CASSPGPQGGNQYF
clone_size: -; j_call: TRBJ2-7; v_call: TRBV7-9; d_call: TRBD1; cdr3_nt: TGTGCCAGCAGCTTAGCTACAGGGGTCTCCTACGAGCAGTACTTC; cdr3_aa: CASSLATGVSYEQYF
clone_size: -; j_call: TRBJ2-7; v_call: TRBV30; d_call: -; cdr3_nt: TGTGCCTGGAGTGTAACTCTCTTCTACGAGCAGTACTTC; cdr3_aa: CAWSVTLFYEQYF
clone_size: once; j_call: TRBJ1-4; v_call: TRBV9; d_call: -; cdr3_nt: TGTGCCAGCAGCGTAGAGGCCAGGGAATATGAAAAACTGTTTTTT; cdr3_aa: CASSVEAREYEKLFF
clone_size: -; j_call: TRBJ1-6; v_call: TRBV5-8; d_call: -; cdr3_nt: TGTGCCAGCAGCTTGGGGGGGGGTTGGAATTCACCCCTCCACTTT; cdr3_aa: CASSLGGGWNSPLHF
clone_size: -; j_call: TRBJ1-2; v_call: TRBV7-2; d_call: -; cdr3_nt: TGTGCCAGCAGCCCAGAAGCGCCAGGGCACTATGGCTACACCTTC; cdr3_aa: CASSPEAPGHYGYTF
clone_size: few; j_call: TRBJ2-5; v_call: TRBV7-3; d_call: TRBD2; cdr3_nt: TGTGCCAGCAGCTTATTGGCGGGGGGAGAGACCCAGTACTTC; cdr3_aa: CASSLLAGGETQYF
clone_size: -; j_call: TRBJ1-5; v_call: TRBV25-1; d_call: TRBD1; cdr3_nt: TGTGCCAGCAGTGACCACAGGGGCCCCTCCGGTCAGCCCCAGCATTTT; cdr3_aa: CASSDHRGPSGQPQHF
clone_size: -; j_call: TRBJ1-5; v_call: TRBV5-6; d_call: -; cdr3_nt: TGTGCCAGCAGCTTGGCCAGGAATCAGCCCCAGCATTTT; cdr3_aa: CASSLARNQPQHF
clone_size: -; j_call: TRBJ1-5; v_call: TRBV6-5; d_call: TRBD1; cdr3_nt: TGTGCCAGCAGCTACGGGACAGGAAATCAGCCCCAGCATTTT; cdr3_aa: CASSYGTGNQPQHF
clone_size: -; j_call: TRBJ2-3; v_call: TRBV4-1; d_call: -; cdr3_nt: TGCGCCAGCAGCCTCAGGGTGGGCACAGATACGCAGTATTTT; cdr3_aa: CASSLRVGTDTQYF
clone_size: -; j_call: TRBJ2-3; v_call: TRBV5-1; d_call: -; cdr3_nt: TGCGCCAGCAGTAGAAGTGAAACAGATACGCAGTATTTT; cdr3_aa: CASSRSETDTQYF
clone_size: -; j_call: TRBJ1-2; v_call: TRBV30; d_call: -; cdr3_nt: TGTGCCTGGAAGGTTGCAGGGACTCGTGGCTACACCTTC; cdr3_aa: CAWKVAGTRGYTF
clone_size: -; j_call: TRBJ2-2; v_call: TRBV7-6; d_call: TRBD2; cdr3_nt: TGTGCCAGCAGCTGGCTAACGGGGGGGGTCGGACAAACCGGGGAGCTGTTTTTT; cdr3_aa: CASSWLTGGVGQTGELFF
clone_size: -; j_call: TRBJ1-5; v_call: TRBV18; d_call: TRBD1; cdr3_nt: TGTGCCAGCTCTCCGACAGGGGGCGGCAATCAGCCCCAGCATTTT; cdr3_aa: CASSPTGGGNQPQHF
clone_size: -; j_call: TRBJ2-5; v_call: TRBV6-4; d_call: TRBD2; cdr3_nt: TGTGCCAGCAGTGACTCTGCGGGGGGGGCAGAGACCCAGTACTTC; cdr3_aa: CASSDSAGGAETQYF